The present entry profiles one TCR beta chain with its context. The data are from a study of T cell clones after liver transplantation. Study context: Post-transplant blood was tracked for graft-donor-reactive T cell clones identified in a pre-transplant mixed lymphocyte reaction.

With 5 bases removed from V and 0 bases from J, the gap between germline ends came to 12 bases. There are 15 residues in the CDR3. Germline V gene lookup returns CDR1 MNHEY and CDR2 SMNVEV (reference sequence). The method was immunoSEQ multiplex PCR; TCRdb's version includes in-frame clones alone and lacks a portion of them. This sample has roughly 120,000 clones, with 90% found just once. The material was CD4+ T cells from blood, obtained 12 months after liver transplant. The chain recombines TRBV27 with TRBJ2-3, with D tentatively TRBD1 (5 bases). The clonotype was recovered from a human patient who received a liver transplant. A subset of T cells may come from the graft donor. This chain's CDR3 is CASSARQISTDTQYF. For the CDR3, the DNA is TGTGCCAGCAGTGCCCGACAGATAAGCACAGATACGCAGTATTTT.